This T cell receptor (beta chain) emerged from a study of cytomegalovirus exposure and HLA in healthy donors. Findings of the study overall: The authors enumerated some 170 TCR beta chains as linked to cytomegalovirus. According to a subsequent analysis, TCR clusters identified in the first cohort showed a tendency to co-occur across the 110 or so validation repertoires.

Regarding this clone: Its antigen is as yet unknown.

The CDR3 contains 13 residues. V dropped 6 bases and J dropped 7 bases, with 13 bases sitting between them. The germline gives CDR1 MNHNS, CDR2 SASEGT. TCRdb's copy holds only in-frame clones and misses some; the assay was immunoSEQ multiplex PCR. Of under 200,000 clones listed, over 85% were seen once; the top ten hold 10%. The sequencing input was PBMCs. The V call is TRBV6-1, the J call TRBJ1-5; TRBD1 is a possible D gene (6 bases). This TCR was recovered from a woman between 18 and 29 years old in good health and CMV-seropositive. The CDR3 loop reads CASSPQGTQPQHF. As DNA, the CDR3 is TGTGCCAGCAGCCCTCAGGGGACCCAGCCCCAGCATTTT.